Included here is one T cell receptor beta chain sequence, with context. What it recognizes is unknown. The entry originates in a study of cytomegalovirus exposure and HLA in healthy donors. Overall study findings and caveats: Per a prior analysis, the majority of TCR beta V segments were productive roughly 90% or roughly 30% of the time. While the bulk of TCR sequences proved rare, some public TCRs turned up in many donors.

Germline V gives CDR1 SNHLY, CDR2 FYNNEI. CDR3 length equals 13 residues. V lost 4 bases, J lost 5 bases, and 3 bases stayed unmatched. The study ran its PCR with 60 Vbeta and 13 Jbeta primers. Data came from immunoSEQ multiplex PCR; TCRdb stores just in-frame clones and leaves some out. In the table there are over 100,000 clones, 77% of which are singletons. This TCR derives from a man aged 35 to 55 in good health and CMV-seropositive. Sequenced input: PBMCs. The chain combines TRBV2 with TRBJ2-5; 8 bases are shared with TRBD1. The CDR3 here is CASSARTGETQYF. The CDR3 DNA is TGTGCCAGCAGTGCCAGGACAGGGGAGACCCAGTACTTC.